This T cell receptor (beta chain) was captured by sequencing in a study of T cell responses to AZD1222 COVID-19 vaccine (dated by TCRdb to about 2021). About the full investigation: Because spike-specific TCR depth and breadth did not differ between the two schedules, AZD1222 recipients who got a second dose at roughly 4 weeks were pooled with those who got a second dose at roughly 12 weeks. Trial participants were enrolled into age subgroups of 18-55, 56-69 and 70-plus years, which contained about 150, 27 and 61 TCR-sequenced participants, respectively. TCR sequencing covered some 240 trial participants: 200 to 220 given two doses of AZD1222 and 26 given two doses of MenACWY control vaccine. Results the study describes overall, beyond this receptor: The 56-69-year group was small, and its depth increase did not reach significance, likely because of low power. Reportedly, almost half of the unique spike-specific TCRs recognized epitopes lying outside the regions that are mutated in the B.1.351 and B.1.1.7 variants. Conclusions about previously exposed vaccinees were limited because only six AZD1222 recipients were SARS-CoV-2 seropositive at baseline. The whole spike protein was spanned by vaccine-associated CD4 TCRs, and dominant responses were seen in regions 160-218 and 743-854. Most participants were white British and females outnumbered males, and the authors suggested that clonal diversity may have been underestimated. Because no day 14 peak-response samples were available, repertoires were characterized only after the peak T cell response. A significant rise in spike-specific TCR breadth and depth was observed after two AZD1222 doses relative to day 0 and relative to MenACWY recipients.

There are 16 amino acids in the CDR3, from cysteine to phenylalanine inclusive. Of the read, only the CDR3 DNA is kept; its 48 bases are in frame from base 1. A distance of 15 bases separates the germline ends of V and J, which lose 1 base and 2 bases respectively. Sequences LGHNA (CDR1) and YSLEER (CDR2) are obtained from the germline V gene. Notes on this clone: Its antigen has not been determined. No base quality information exists; no much larger clone differs at one position.

Taken with the paper, the label for time point translates to: baseline before first vaccination. Vaccinee samples came from UK trials COV001 and COV002, including a single-blind randomized controlled phase 2/3 trial of AZD1222 (ChAdOx1 nCoV-19) in healthy adults. Trial participant PBMC samples were collected at day 0 and day 28 after the second dose for TCRbeta chain sequencing. The CDR3 regions of human TCRbeta chains were subjected to immunosequencing. The study's processing was this. Repertoire TCRs were checked for matches against a reference library of SARS-CoV-2-specific TCRs that had been generated using the MIRA antigen-specificity platform. Breadth was defined as the fraction of unique TCRs that were SARS-CoV-2-associated, and depth was defined as the fraction of total T cells that were SARS-CoV-2-associated. Each spike-specific TCR was assigned to its reactive spike region and to a CD4 or CD8 class using the MIRA data. Log10-transformed breadth and depth values were compared by one-way ANOVA with Sidak's multiple comparisons tests. TCRdb provides this immuneACCESS table in a form limited to in-frame rearrangements. Some clones are lacking; in checked studies, under half of them reflect an unresolved V gene, and why the rest are absent is not known. D and trimming were read from the DNA, whereas the V and J calls and clone size are those reported in that table. The sample table shows about 160,000 clones, and about nine tenths are seen once. More than 5% of the sample rests with the top ten.

Source: peripheral blood, taken on day 0 of AZD1222 vaccination. The sequence came from an adult in good health. The rearranged segments are TRBV4-3 and TRBJ2-7; D gene: possibly TRBD1, on 5 matching bases. This receptor has the CDR3 CASSQGSSQGPYEQYF. In nucleotide form, the sequence is TGCGCCAGCAGCCAAGGCTCCTCGCAGGGTCCCTACGAGCAGTACTTC.